Sequencing of this TCR beta chain was carried out in a study of T cell responses to AZD1222 COVID-19 vaccine. Notes on the study in general: Baseline seropositivity occurred in only a handful of AZD1222 recipients.

Assay used: immunoSEQ multiplex PCR; TCRdb lists only in-frame clones, some missing. The data hold more than 140,000 clones, with more than 70% observed a single time. In germline, CDR1 is LNHDA, CDR2 SQIVND (reference sequence). This CDR3 contains 16 residues. V was pared by 3 bases and J by 1 base, with 8 bases of the junction left unmatched. Concerning this clone: Its antigen is unknown.

The rearrangement uses TRBV19 and TRBJ1-1; TRBD1 matches 7 bases. The receptor was derived from an adult in good health. The material sequenced was peripheral blood, taken on day 0 of MenACWY control vaccination. CDR3 coding DNA: TGTGCCAGTAGTATGGGCAGGGGGAGTTCGAACACTGAAGCTTTCTTT. It encodes CASSMGRGSSNTEAFF.